This TCR beta chain was sequenced for a study of blood T cell repertoires in COVID-19. TCRdb's table, derived via immunoSEQ multiplex PCR, lists solely in-frame clones and lacks some. The sample lists over 110,000 clones; less than 90% were seen once. V lost 1 base, J lost 6 bases, and 8 bases stayed unmatched. CDR1 and CDR2 from the germline V gene are LNHNV and YYDKDF (reference sequence). The CDR3 has 15 residues. The chain employs TRBV15 and TRBJ1-2; TRBD1 aligns across 7 bases. This receptor was obtained from a man in his forties with acute COVID-19. What was sequenced was PBMCs or T cells enriched from blood (not recorded which). This CDR3 reads CATSRGGGRRDGYTF. The DNA for the CDR3 is TGTGCCACCAGCAGAGGAGGGGGCAGAAGGGATGGCTACACCTTC.